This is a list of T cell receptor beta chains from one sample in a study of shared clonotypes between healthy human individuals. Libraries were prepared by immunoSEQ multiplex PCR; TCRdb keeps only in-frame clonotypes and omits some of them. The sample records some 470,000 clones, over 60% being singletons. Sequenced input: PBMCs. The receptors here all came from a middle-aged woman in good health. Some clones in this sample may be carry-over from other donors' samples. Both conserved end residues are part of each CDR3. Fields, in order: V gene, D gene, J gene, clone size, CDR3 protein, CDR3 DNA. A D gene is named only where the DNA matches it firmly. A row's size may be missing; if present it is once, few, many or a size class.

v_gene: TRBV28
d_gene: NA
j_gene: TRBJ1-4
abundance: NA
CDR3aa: CASSLLAGSNEKLFF
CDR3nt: TGTGCCAGCAGTTTACTAGCAGGCTCCAATGAAAAACTGTTTTTT

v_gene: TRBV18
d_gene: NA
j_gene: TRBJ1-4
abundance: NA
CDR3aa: CASSQAGNRDEKLFF
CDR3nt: TGTGCCAGCTCACAGGCTGGCAACAGGGATGAAAAACTGTTTTTT

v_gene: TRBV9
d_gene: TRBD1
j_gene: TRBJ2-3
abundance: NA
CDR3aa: CASSAGQGVRTDTQYF
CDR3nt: TGTGCCAGCAGCGCAGGACAGGGGGTGAGGACAGATACGCAGTATTTT

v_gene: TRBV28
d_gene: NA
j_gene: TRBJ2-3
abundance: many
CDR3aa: CASSSPSRQTQYF
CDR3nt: TGTGCCAGCAGCTCCCCCTCTAGGCAAACGCAGTATTTT

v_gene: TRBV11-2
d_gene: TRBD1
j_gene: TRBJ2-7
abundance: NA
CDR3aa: CASSWGQGNYEQYF
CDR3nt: TGTGCCAGCAGCTGGGGACAGGGAAACTACGAGCAGTACTTC

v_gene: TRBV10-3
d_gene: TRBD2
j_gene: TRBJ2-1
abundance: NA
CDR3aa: CAISPKRGSYNEQFF
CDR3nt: TGTGCCATCAGTCCCAAGCGGGGCTCCTACAATGAGCAGTTCTTC

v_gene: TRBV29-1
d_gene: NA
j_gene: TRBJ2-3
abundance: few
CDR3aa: CSAERQVPSTDTQYF
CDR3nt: TGCAGCGCTGAACGACAAGTCCCTAGCACAGATACGCAGTATTTT

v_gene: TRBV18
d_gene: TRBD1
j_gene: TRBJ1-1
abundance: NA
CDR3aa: CASSPQGQGNTEAFF
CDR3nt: TGTGCCAGCTCACCCCAGGGACAGGGGAACACTGAAGCTTTCTTT

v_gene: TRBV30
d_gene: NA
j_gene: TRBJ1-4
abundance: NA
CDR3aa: CAWSMSGAGNEKLFF
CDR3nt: TGTGCCTGGAGTATGAGTGGAGCCGGGAATGAAAAACTGTTTTTT

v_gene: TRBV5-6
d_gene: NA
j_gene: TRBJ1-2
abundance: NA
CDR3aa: CASSSGARYGYTF
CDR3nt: TGTGCCAGCAGCTCGGGGGCGCGGTATGGCTACACCTTC

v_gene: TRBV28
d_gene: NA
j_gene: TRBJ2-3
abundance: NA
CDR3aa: CASPPLRVEGDTQYF
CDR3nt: TGTGCCAGCCCACCCTTGAGGGTGGAAGGAGATACGCAGTATTTT

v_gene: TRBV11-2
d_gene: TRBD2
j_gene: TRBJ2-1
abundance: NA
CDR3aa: CASTLAGVYNEQFF
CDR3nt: TGTGCCAGCACACTAGCGGGAGTATACAATGAGCAGTTCTTC

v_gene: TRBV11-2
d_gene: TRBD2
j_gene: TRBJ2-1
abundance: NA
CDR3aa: CASSRTSGVNNEQFF
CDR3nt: TGTGCCAGCAGCCGTACTAGCGGGGTAAACAATGAGCAGTTCTTC

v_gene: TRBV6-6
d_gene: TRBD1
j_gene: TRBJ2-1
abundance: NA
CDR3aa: CASSPRQGAGNEQFF
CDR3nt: TGTGCCAGCAGCCCCAGACAGGGGGCCGGCAATGAGCAGTTCTTC

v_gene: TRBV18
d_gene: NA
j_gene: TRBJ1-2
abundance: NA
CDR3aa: CASSPEGNYGYTF
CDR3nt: TGTGCCAGCTCACCTGAGGGAAACTATGGCTACACCTTC

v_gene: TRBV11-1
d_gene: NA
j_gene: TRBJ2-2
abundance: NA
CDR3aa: CASSLRGRDTGELFF
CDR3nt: TGTGCCAGCAGCTTACGGGGAAGGGACACCGGGGAGCTGTTTTTT

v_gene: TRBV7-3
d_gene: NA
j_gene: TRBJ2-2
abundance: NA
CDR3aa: CASSSLGGAGTGELFF
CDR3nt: TGTGCCAGCAGCTCCCTGGGGGGTGCAGGCACCGGGGAGCTGTTTTTT

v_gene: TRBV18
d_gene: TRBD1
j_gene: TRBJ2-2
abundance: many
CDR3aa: CASSPPTGGYTGELFF
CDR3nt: TGTGCCAGCTCACCTCCGACAGGGGGTTACACCGGGGAGCTGTTTTTT

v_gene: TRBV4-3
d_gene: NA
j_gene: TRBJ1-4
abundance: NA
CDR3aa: CASSQNPGRAANEKLFF
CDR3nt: TGCGCCAGCAGCCAGAATCCCGGGAGGGCGGCTAATGAAAAACTGTTTTTT

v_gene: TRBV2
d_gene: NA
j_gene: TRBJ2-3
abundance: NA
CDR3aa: CAISEEVSTDTQYF
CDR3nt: TGTGCCATCTCCGAGGAGGTTAGCACAGATACGCAGTATTTT

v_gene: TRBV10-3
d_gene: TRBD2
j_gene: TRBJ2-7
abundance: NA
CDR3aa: CAINPGLVPYEQYF
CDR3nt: TGTGCCATCAATCCGGGACTAGTCCCCTACGAGCAGTACTTC

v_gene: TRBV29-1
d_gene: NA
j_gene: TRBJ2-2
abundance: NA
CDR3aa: CMSRGNDGELFF
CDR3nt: TGCATGAGTAGGGGGAATGACGGGGAGCTGTTTTTT

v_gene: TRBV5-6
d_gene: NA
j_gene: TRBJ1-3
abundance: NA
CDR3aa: CASSLAGDGGGNTIYF
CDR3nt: TGTGCCAGCAGCTTGGCCGGGGATGGTGGTGGAAACACCATATATTTT

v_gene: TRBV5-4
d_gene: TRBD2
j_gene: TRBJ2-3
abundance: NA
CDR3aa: CASSRPGTSGRWSTDTQYF
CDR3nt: TGTGCCAGCAGCCGGCCCGGGACTAGCGGGAGGTGGAGCACAGATACGCAGTATTTT

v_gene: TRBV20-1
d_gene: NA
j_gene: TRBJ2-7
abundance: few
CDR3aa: CSARRAYEQYF
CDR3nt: TGCAGTGCTAGGCGAGCCTACGAGCAGTACTTC

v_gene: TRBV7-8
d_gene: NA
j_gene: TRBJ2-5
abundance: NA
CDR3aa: CASSQPLRETVGTQYF
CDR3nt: TGTGCCAGCAGCCAACCTTTAAGGGAGACGGTTGGGACCCAGTACTTC

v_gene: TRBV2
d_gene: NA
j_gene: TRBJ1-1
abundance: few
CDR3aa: CASTAEMNTEAFF
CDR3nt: TGTGCCAGCACGGCGGAAATGAACACTGAAGCTTTCTTT

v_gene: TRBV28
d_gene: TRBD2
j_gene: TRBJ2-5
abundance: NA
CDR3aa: CASSWGTSGREETQYF
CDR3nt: TGTGCCAGCAGTTGGGGGACTAGCGGGAGGGAAGAGACCCAGTACTTC

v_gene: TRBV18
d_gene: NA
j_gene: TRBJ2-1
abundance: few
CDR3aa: CASSPRTGGSGTYNEQFF
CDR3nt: TGTGCCAGCTCACCACGGACCGGAGGGAGTGGGACCTACAATGAGCAGTTCTTC

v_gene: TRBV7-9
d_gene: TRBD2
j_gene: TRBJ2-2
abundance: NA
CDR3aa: CASSLYLAGGYTGELFF
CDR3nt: TGTGCCAGCAGCTTGTATCTAGCGGGAGGCTACACCGGGGAGCTGTTTTTT

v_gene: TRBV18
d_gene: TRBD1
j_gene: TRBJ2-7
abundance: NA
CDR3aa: CASSPGTELYEQYF
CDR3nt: TGTGCCAGCTCGCCAGGGACAGAACTCTACGAGCAGTACTTC

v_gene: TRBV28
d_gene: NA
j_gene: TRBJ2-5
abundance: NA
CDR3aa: CASSLYSFDQYF
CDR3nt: TGTGCCAGCAGTTTATACTCATTCGACCAGTACTTC

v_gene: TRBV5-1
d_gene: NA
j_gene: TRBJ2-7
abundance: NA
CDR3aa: CASSLGQAGYEQYF
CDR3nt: TGCGCCAGCAGCTTGGGCCAGGCGGGATACGAGCAGTACTTC

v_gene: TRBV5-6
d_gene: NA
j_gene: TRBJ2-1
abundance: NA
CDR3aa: CASSLALSLGLNEQFF
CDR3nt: TGTGCCAGCAGCTTGGCCCTGAGCCTGGGTTTGAATGAGCAGTTCTTC